This entry features one T cell receptor beta chain sequence. Its antigen is currently unknown. The data belong to a study of T cell clonotyping in hematopoietic cell transplantation. Study as a whole: Recipient samples before transplant were obtained post-cytoreduction. Study findings and constraints: Without cell sorting, CD4 versus CD8 contributions remain unresolved. Recipient TCR diversity dropped after transplant; expanded clonotypes rose from day 30 to 180. Few recipient clonotypes overlapped donors; over 95% were de novo at given depth.

Germline assignment: CDR1 GTSNPN and CDR2 SVGIG (reference sequence). This CDR3 is 13 amino acids long. V trimming: 3 bases; J trimming: 6 bases; junction bases outside the gene matches: 5. The repertoire was sequenced with immunoSEQ multiplex PCR; TCRdb's copy has only in-frame clones and lacks some. The data hold about 76,000 clones, with 90% to 96% observed a single time. Specified time point: recipient sample about 28 days before transplant, after cytoreduction. The rearrangement links TRBV30 to TRBJ1-5, with 7 nucleotides matching TRBD1. The sequenced sample was peripheral blood mononuclear cells, obtained before stem cell transplant. The source is a woman in her fifties or sixties with acute myeloid leukemia. Some clones in this sample may be carry-over from other donors' samples. CDR3 loop: CAWRRDSTQPQHF. CDR3 in DNA: TGTGCCTGGAGAAGGGACAGTACTCAGCCCCAGCATTTT.